The 24 T cell receptor beta chains below all came from one sample that was sequenced in a study of response to subunit inactivated influenza vaccine. One entry per CDR3 protein, called by TCRdb with MiXCR from the RT-PCR reads. The sample lists some 300,000 distinct CDR3 sequences, roughly 22% seen once, with 9% to 12% in the top ten. The specimen comprised PBMCs from blood, sampled 21 months after vaccination. Receptor source: a man in his fifties or sixties who received an inactivated influenza vaccine.

This chain joins TRBV7-8 and TRBJ1-2, with D hard to call. Germline CDR1 SGHVS, CDR2 FQNEAQ. The CDR3 runs 12 residues. Trimming shortened V by 5 bases and J by 6 bases, and 10 bases separated the two germline ends. CDR3 region: CASSSRGDGYTF. The CDR3 DNA reads TGTGCCAGCAGCAGCCGAGGCGATGGCTACACCTTC.

The rearrangement uses TRBV12-3 or TRBV12-4 and TRBJ1-6; D unclear. This CDR3 is 16 amino acids long. With 8 bases removed from V and 0 bases from J, the gap between germline ends came to 14 bases. CDR3 in amino acids: CASHQGWSSYNSPLHF. The CDR3 nucleotides read TGTGCCAGCCATCAAGGGTGGAGCTCCTATAATTCACCCCTCCACTTT.

This clonotype occurred a few times. The chain links TRBV11-2 to TRBJ1-3; D unresolved. V gave up 4 bases and J gave up 2 bases, with 15 bases separating them. This CDR3 spans 16 amino acids. Germline CDR1 is SGHAT and CDR2 is FQNNGV. CDR3: CASSSIIRTPGNTIYF. Written as DNA, the CDR3 is TGTGCCAGCAGCTCGATAATACGGACCCCTGGAAACACCATATATTTT.

This chain connects TRBV3-1 to TRBJ2-6, with D possibly TRBD1 on 6 matching bases. With 8 bases removed from V and 2 bases from J, the gap between germline ends came to 13 bases. Germline V gives CDR1 LGHDT, CDR2 YNNKEL (reference sequence). The CDR3 runs 15 residues. CDR3 sequence reads: CASYHTGTGANVLTF. DNA for the CDR3: TGTGCCAGCTATCACACAGGGACTGGGGCCAACGTCCTGACTTTC.

This clonotype was detected only a few times. The rearrangement links TRBV20-1 to TRBJ1-3; no firm D call. V was clipped by 2 bases and J by 2 bases, with 16 bases between them. This CDR3 spans 16 amino acids. Looked up from germline, CDR1 is DFQATT and CDR2 is SNEGSKA (reference sequence). CDR3 in DNA: TGCAGTGCTAGATGGGCGGCGGTGGAACCTGGAAACACCATATATTTT. Translated, it gives CSARWAAVEPGNTIYF.

The rearrangement links TRBV6-5 to TRBJ2-7; 9 nucleotides line up with TRBD2. The CDR3 consists of 17 residues. The trim removed 0 bases at V and 3 bases at J, leaving 9 bases unmatched. The germline gives CDR1 MNHEY, CDR2 SVGAGI. The chain's CDR3 is CASSYSNRGRAVYEQYF. In DNA form, the CDR3 reads TGTGCCAGCAGTTACTCGAACCGCGGGAGGGCCGTCTACGAGCAGTACTTC.

This clonotype was detected a few times. V gene TRBV19 combines with J gene TRBJ1-1; D is perhaps TRBD1 (5 bases). The CDR3 spans 13 residues. Looked up from germline, CDR1 is LNHDA and CDR2 is SQIVND (reference sequence). V shed 7 bases and J shed 6 bases, with 15 bases lying between them. The CDR3 region has the DNA TGTGCCAGTAAGACCTCGGGGACGTCTGAAGCTTTCTTT. Translation: CASKTSGTSEAFF.

This chain uses TRBV6-2 or TRBV6-3 with TRBJ1-1, with no clear D. This CDR3 region has 16 residues. Trimming pared 4 bases from V and 0 bases from J, leaving 15 bases between. Germline values: CDR1 MNHEY, CDR2 SVGEGT. The CDR3 spells CASSSARNRLNTEAFF. DNA of the CDR3: TGTGCCAGCAGTTCAGCGAGAAACCGGTTGAACACTGAAGCTTTCTTT.

CDR3 amino acids: CASSVDSRETQYF. The CDR3 DNA reads as TGTGCCAGCAGCGTAGACTCGAGAGAGACCCAGTACTTC. This rearrangement joins TRBV9 to TRBJ2-5; D is undetermined. CDR3 size: 13 residues. Trimming took off 0 bases at V and 4 bases at J, with 7 bases between the two ends. Germline CDR1 and CDR2: SGDLS and YYNGEE.

This clonotype has ten or more counts. The chain has TRBV7-2 and TRBJ1-2; D is uncertain. Germline V gives CDR1 SGHTA, CDR2 FQGNSA. Trimming pared 5 bases from V and 5 bases from J, leaving 24 bases between. The CDR3 consists of 17 residues. CDR3 DNA sequence: TGTGCCAGCAGCAAAGGTCCTGTAGAGGTCCTATCATATGGCTACACCTTC. Protein product: CASSKGPVEVLSYGYTF.

This rearrangement joins TRBV10-3 to TRBJ1-5; D uncertain. The CDR3 has 13 amino acids. Trimming cost V 4 bases and J 4 bases, with 8 bases left between them. The V gene's germline CDR1 is ENHRY and CDR2 SYGVKD. The DNA for the CDR3 is TGTGCCATCAGTGCGACTGCTAATCAGCCCCAGCATTTT. This gives the protein CAISATANQPQHF.

This clonotype was observed many times. CDR3: CASSFPGHTEAFF. The CDR3 DNA follows: TGTGCCAGCAGTTTTCCGGGTCACACTGAAGCTTTCTTT. V is TRBV27 and J is TRBJ1-1, with D hard to call. Germline CDR1 is MNHEY and CDR2 is SMNVEV (reference sequence). The CDR3 has 13 amino acids. V dropped 3 bases and J dropped 3 bases, with 8 bases sitting between them.

The chain joins TRBV20-1 to TRBJ2-1; D remains unclear. Trimming pared 1 base from V and 8 bases from J, leaving 6 bases between. The CDR3 has 11 amino acids. Germline-derived CDR1 and CDR2 are DFQATT and SNEGSKA (reference sequence). The CDR3 protein is CSARVRYEQFF. The CDR3 DNA reads TGCAGTGCTAGAGTTCGATATGAGCAGTTCTTC.

This chain joins TRBV29-1 and TRBJ2-1; D is ambiguous. Germline CDR1 reads SQVTM; CDR2 reads ANQGSEA. CDR3 length: 14 amino acids. V lost 5 bases, J lost 0 bases, and 11 bases lay in between. The DNA for the CDR3 is TGCAGCGTTTGCCGGGCCAGCTCCTACAATGAGCAGTTCTTC. Translating gives CSVCRASSYNEQFF.

CDR3 nucleotide sequence: TGTGCCAGCAGTTTGGCAGGAGGGCCCCATCAGCCCCAGCATTTT. Its translation: CASSLAGGPHQPQHF. This chain joins TRBV12-3 or TRBV12-4 and TRBJ1-5; unclear D gene. Trimming took off 3 bases at V and 5 bases at J, with 14 bases between the two ends. The CDR3 totals 15 residues.

The chain couples TRBV7-9 to TRBJ2-3, with D perhaps TRBD2 (6 bases). CDR1 is SEHNR and CDR2 is FQNEAQ in the germline V gene (reference sequence). This CDR3 is 14 amino acids long. Deletions cut 3 bases from V and 5 bases from J, with 12 bases between. CDR3 in amino acids: CASSLGGIVDTQYF. The DNA of the CDR3 is TGTGCCAGCAGCTTGGGCGGGATTGTAGATACGCAGTATTTT. Filled out from reference TRBV7-9 and TRBJ2-3, the complete variable domain reads DTGVSQNPRHKITKRGQNVTFRCDPISEHNRLYWYRQTLGQGPEFLTYFQNEAQLEKSRLLSDRFSAERPKGSFSTLEIQRTEQGDSAMYLCASSLGGIVDTQYFGPGTRLTVL.

A word on this clonotype: The conserved phenylalanine or tryptophan normally closing the CDR3 is absent here, so this likely arose from a read error. The chain has TRBV5-4 and TRBJ2-3; 8 bases line up with TRBD2. Trimming at V came to 2 bases and at J to 2 bases, leaving 4 bases not matched to a gene. Germline CDR1 reads SGHNT; CDR2 reads YYREEE (reference sequence). This CDR3 has 15 residues. The CDR3 bases are TGTGCCAGCAGCTTCAGCGGGAGAACCACAGATACGCAGTATTCT. It is translated as CASSFSGRTTDTQYS.

V and J are TRBV30 and TRBJ1-1, with no clear D. The V end lost 4 bases, the J end lost 5 bases, and 8 bases lay between the germline ends. Germline V gene lookup returns CDR1 GTSNPN and CDR2 SVGIG (reference sequence). This CDR3 is 11 amino acids long. The CDR3 DNA follows: TGTGCCTGGAAGGGATGGACTGAAGCTTTCTTT. It specifies CAWKGWTEAFF.

The chain joins TRBV12-3 or TRBV12-4 to TRBJ2-1; 10 bases align to TRBD2. V lost 2 bases and J lost 6; bases outside the gene matches: 1. This CDR3 comprises 14 residues. Here the CDR3 reads CASSLSSGSNEQFF. The CDR3 DNA is TGTGCCAGCAGTTTATCTAGCGGGAGCAATGAGCAGTTCTTC.

This clonotype was observed once. The V gene is TRBV3-1, the J gene TRBJ2-7; the D gene could be TRBD1 or TRBD2 (5 bases each). Germline V gene sequence: CDR1 LGHDT, CDR2 YNNKEL (reference sequence). CDR3 length: 15 residues. The V end lost 1 base, the J end lost 0 bases, and 10 bases lay between the germline ends. The CDR3 bases are TGTGCCAGCAGCCAAGTGGGGGTTCTCTCCTACGAGCAGTACTTC. Translating it yields CASSQVGVLSYEQYF.

The rearrangement links TRBV5-1 to TRBJ1-1; maybe TRBD1 (5 bases). The CDR3 is made up of 13 amino acids. Deletions cut 3 bases from V and 4 bases from J, with 10 bases between. Germline V gene data show CDR1 as SGHRS and CDR2 as YFSETQ. The CDR3 loop is CASSWAGVTEAFF. The CDR3 region has the DNA TGCGCCAGCAGCTGGGCGGGGGTCACTGAAGCTTTCTTT. The full variable domain, its missing parts supplied by reference TRBV5-1 and TRBJ1-1, is KAGVTQTPRYLIKTRGQQVTLSCSPISGHRSVSWYQQTPGQGLQFLFEYFSETQRNKGNFPGRFSGRQFSNSRSEMNVSTLELGDSALYLCASSWAGVTEAFFGQGTRLTVV.

The chain is built from TRBV7-2 and TRBJ1-4; D unclear. V was clipped by 5 bases and J by 5 bases, with 9 bases between them. CDR1 is SGHTA and CDR2 is FQGNSA in the germline V gene. This CDR3 comprises 13 residues. The CDR3 nucleotides are TGTGCCAGCAGCCCGGACCAGAATGAAAAACTGTTTTTT. Its protein product is CASSPDQNEKLFF.

This clonotype was found a few times. V usage is TRBV15 and J usage is TRBJ1-1; TRBD1 might be the D (6 bases). The V and J ends lost 5 bases and 4 bases respectively, with 17 bases between them. CDR3 length: 15 amino acids. In germline, CDR1 is LNHNV, CDR2 YYDKDF (reference sequence). In DNA form, the CDR3 reads TGTGCCACCAGCTTATCACCAGGGGTTGGCACTGAAGCTTTCTTT. This translates into CATSLSPGVGTEAFF.

The V and J genes are TRBV7-2 and TRBJ2-2, with D perhaps being TRBD1 or TRBD2 (5 bases each). The CDR3 length is 14 residues. Trimming took 4 bases from V and 6 from J, leaving 12 bases between them. Germline CDR1 is SGHTA and CDR2 is FQGNSA. The CDR3 DNA is TGTGCCAGCAGCTGGGGACGGCAGGCCGGGGAGCTGTTTTTT. It codes for CASSWGRQAGELFF.